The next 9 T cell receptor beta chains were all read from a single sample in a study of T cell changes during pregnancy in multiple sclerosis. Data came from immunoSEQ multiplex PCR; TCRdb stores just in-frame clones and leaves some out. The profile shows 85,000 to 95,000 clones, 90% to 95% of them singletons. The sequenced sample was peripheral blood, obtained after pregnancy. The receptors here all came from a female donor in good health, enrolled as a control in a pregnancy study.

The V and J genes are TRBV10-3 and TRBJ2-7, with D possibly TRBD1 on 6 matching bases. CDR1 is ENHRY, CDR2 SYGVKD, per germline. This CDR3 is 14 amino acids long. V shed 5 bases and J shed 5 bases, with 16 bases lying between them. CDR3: CAISTTGPSDEQYF. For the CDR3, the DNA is TGTGCCATCAGTACCACAGGGCCGAGTGACGAGCAGTACTTC.

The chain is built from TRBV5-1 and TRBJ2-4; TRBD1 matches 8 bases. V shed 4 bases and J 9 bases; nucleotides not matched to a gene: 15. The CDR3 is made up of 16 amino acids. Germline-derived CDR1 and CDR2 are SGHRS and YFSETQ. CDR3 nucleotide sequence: TGCGCCAGCAGCCTGGACAGGGTGGCGGGTCTCGGCATTCAGTACTTC. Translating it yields CASSLDRVAGLGIQYF. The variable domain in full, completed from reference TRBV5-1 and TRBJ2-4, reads KAGVTQTPRYLIKTRGQQVTLSCSPISGHRSVSWYQQTPGQGLQFLFEYFSETQRNKGNFPGRFSGRQFSNSRSEMNVSTLELGDSALYLCASSLDRVAGLGIQYFGAGTRLSVL.

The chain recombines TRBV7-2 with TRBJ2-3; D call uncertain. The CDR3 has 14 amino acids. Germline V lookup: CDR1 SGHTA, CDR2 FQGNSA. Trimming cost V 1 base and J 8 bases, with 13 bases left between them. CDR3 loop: CASSLVGERGTQYF. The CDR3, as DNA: TGTGCCAGCAGCTTAGTCGGCGAACGAGGTACGCAGTATTTT.

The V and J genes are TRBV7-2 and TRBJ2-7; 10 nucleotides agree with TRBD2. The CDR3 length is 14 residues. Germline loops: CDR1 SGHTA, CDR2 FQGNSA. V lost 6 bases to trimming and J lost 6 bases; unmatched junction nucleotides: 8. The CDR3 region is CASRQTSGAGEQYF. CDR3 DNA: TGTGCCAGCAGGCAAACTAGCGGGGCGGGCGAGCAGTACTTC.

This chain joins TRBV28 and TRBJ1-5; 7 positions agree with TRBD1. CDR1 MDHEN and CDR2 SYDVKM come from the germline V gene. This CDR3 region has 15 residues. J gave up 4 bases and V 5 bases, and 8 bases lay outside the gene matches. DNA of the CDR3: TGTGCCAGCAGTACGACAGGGCGTCAAAATCAGCCCCAGCATTTT. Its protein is CASSTTGRQNQPQHF.

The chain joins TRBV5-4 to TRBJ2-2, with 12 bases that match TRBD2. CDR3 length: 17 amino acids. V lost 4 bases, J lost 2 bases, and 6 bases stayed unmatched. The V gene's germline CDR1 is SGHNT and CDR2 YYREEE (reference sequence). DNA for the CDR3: TGTGCCAGCAGCCGGACGACTAGCGGGAGAAACACCGGGGAGCTGTTTTTT. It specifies CASSRTTSGRNTGELFF.

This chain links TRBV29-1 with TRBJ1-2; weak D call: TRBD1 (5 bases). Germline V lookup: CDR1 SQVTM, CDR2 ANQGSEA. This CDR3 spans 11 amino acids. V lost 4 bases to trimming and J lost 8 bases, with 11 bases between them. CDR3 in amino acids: CSVGRQGGYTF. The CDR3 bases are TGCAGCGTTGGGCGCCAGGGCGGCTACACCTTC.

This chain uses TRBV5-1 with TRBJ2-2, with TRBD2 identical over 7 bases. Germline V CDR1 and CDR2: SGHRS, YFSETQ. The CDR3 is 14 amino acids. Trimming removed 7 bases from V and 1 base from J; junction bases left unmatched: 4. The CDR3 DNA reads TGCGCCAGCTGCTCGGGGGGGAACACCGGGGAGCTGTTTTTT. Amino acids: CASCSGGNTGELFF.

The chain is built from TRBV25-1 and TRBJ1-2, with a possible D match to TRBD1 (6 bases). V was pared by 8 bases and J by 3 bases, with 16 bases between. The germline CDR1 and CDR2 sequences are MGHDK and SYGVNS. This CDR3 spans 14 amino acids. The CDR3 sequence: CASSRWGGDYGYTF. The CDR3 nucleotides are TGTGCCAGCTCCCGATGGGGGGGCGACTATGGCTACACCTTC.